This passage covers 29 T cell receptor beta chains from one sample sequenced in a study of blood T cell repertoires in COVID-19 (dated by TCRdb to about 2020). Library prep was done by the immunoSEQ multiplex PCR assay. This is the immuneACCESS table as TCRdb keeps it, with only in-frame sequences that have V and J called. A part of the clones is gone; compared with another copy, unresolved V genes explain less than half, and the rest is unexplained. For this sample the table gives approximately 150,000 clones, of which around nine tenths were detected only once. Roughly 1.6% of the sample belongs to the ten largest clones. The sequenced material came from peripheral blood. These receptors all stem from a human donor in a cohort sampled during active COVID-19.

The chain couples TRBV3-1 (or the pseudogene TRBV3-2) to TRBJ1-2, with D maybe TRBD1 (6 bases). This CDR3 is 15 amino acids long. Germline lookup yields CDR1 LGHDT and CDR2 YNNKEL (reference sequence). The V end was cut by 4 bases, the J end by 5 bases, with 17 bases between. The CDR3 here is CASSPHTDRTYGYTF. The DNA of the CDR3 is TGTGCCAGCAGCCCCCACACCGACAGGACTTATGGCTACACCTTC.

This clone was detected once. J is TRBJ2-3 and V is TRBV11-1, with a tentative D call TRBD2 (6 bases). Trimming cost V 5 bases and J 5 bases, with 17 bases left between them. The CDR3 loop spans 15 amino acids. Germline V lookup: CDR1 SGHAT, CDR2 FQDESV (reference sequence). CDR3 in DNA: TGTGCCAGCAGCCCCGCGGGACTCCTCGTAGATACGCAGTATTTT. Translation: CASSPAGLLVDTQYF.

The genes are TRBV6-2 or TRBV6-3 and TRBJ2-3; D is perhaps TRBD1 (6 bases). Germline V lookup: CDR1 MNHEY, CDR2 SVGEGT. This CDR3 spans 14 amino acids. The V gene lost 5 bases and the J gene lost 12 bases, with 21 bases spanning the gap. The CDR3 DNA is TGTGCCAGCAGTCGCCCCAGGACAGCCAAGGCCCAGTATTTT. Translating it yields CASSRPRTAKAQYF.

The rearrangement uses TRBV15 and TRBJ2-3; 7 nucleotides line up with TRBD1. The CDR3 length is 16 residues. The V segment lost 0 bases and the J segment 6 bases; nucleotides outside the gene matches: 9. Germline V gene data show CDR1 as LNHNV and CDR2 as YYDKDF (reference sequence). The CDR3 DNA follows: TGTGCCACCAGCAGAGAGCCAGGGGGTACCGGGGATACGCAGTATTTT. This encodes CATSREPGGTGDTQYF. Full variable domain (remainder filled in from reference TRBV15 and TRBJ2-3): DAMVIQNPRYQVTQFGKPVTLSCSQTLNHNVMYWYQQKSSQAPKLLFHYYDKDFNNEADTPDNFQSRRPNTSFCFLDIRSPGLGDTAMYLCATSREPGGTGDTQYFGPGTRLTVL.

V and J are TRBV18 and TRBJ1-4; 8 nucleotides line up with TRBD1. V lost 2 bases and J lost 5; bases outside the gene matches: 10. Per germline, CDR1 KGHSH and CDR2 LQKENI. The CDR3 runs 17 residues. The CDR3 DNA is TGTGCCAGCTCACCATATGGACAGGGAGACAGAAATGAAAAACTGTTTTTT. Translating it yields CASSPYGQGDRNEKLFF.

V is TRBV12-3 or TRBV12-4 and J is TRBJ1-1; no clear D gene. This CDR3 spans 13 amino acids. V gave up 3 bases and J gave up 4 bases, with 9 bases separating them. The CDR3 loop is CASSFQSGTEAFF. The CDR3 nucleotides are TGTGCCAGCAGTTTTCAAAGCGGCACTGAAGCTTTCTTT.

The chain carries TRBV5-4 and TRBJ2-7, with TRBD1 as a possible D gene (6 bases). The CDR3 contains 16 residues. CDR1 SGHNT and CDR2 YYREEE come from the germline V gene (reference sequence). Trimming pared 7 bases from V and 2 bases from J, leaving 22 bases between. The CDR3: CASSRGNREMAYEQYF. In DNA form, the CDR3 reads TGTGCCAGCTCGCGTGGTAACAGGGAAATGGCCTACGAGCAGTACTTC.

The gene calls are TRBV11-2 and TRBJ1-1; D may be TRBD1 (5 bases). Per germline, CDR1 SGHAT and CDR2 FQNNGV. The V end lost 1 base, the J end lost 4 bases, and 16 bases lay between the germline ends. CDR3 length: 16 residues. The chain's CDR3 is CASSLVYGTGGTEAFF. CDR3 in DNA: TGTGCCAGCAGCTTAGTATATGGCACCGGGGGCACTGAAGCTTTCTTT.

The chain has TRBV5-6 and TRBJ1-2, with 9 bases fitting TRBD1. The length of the CDR3 is 13 residues. After removal of 0 bases from V and 8 bases from J, the junction contained 2 bases not matched to a gene. CDR1 is SGHDT and CDR2 is YYEEEE in the germline V gene. In DNA form, the CDR3 reads TGTGCCAGCAGCTTGGAGGACAGGGGAGGCTACACCTTC. This codes for CASSLEDRGGYTF.

The chain links TRBV5-1 to TRBJ2-5; a weak D match, TRBD1 (6 bases). The CDR3 spans 15 residues. The germline V gene encodes CDR1 SGHRS and CDR2 YFSETQ. V lost 4 bases and J 2 bases, leaving 15 bases between the germline ends. This CDR3 reads CASSPGVDRQETQYF. The CDR3 region has the DNA TGCGCCAGCAGCCCAGGCGTTGACAGGCAAGAGACCCAGTACTTC.

V is TRBV3-1 (or the pseudogene TRBV3-2) and J is TRBJ2-1; tentative D call: TRBD2 (5 bases). With 2 bases removed from V and 4 bases from J, the gap between germline ends came to 15 bases. Germline loops: CDR1 LGHDT, CDR2 YNNKEL (reference sequence). The CDR3 extends over 16 amino acids. The CDR3 coding sequence is TGTGCCAGCAGCCAAAGGGCCGGGATTACTTACAATGAGCAGTTCTTC. It is translated as CASSQRAGITYNEQFF.

This clone has a single count. The chain links TRBV7-6 to TRBJ1-1; a weak D match, TRBD1 (6 bases). The germline V gene has CDR1 SGHVS and CDR2 FNYEAQ. V lost 2 bases and J lost 3, with 25 bases in between. This CDR3 is built from 19 residues. The CDR3 reads CASSLPSVQGVFKDTEAFF. Here the CDR3 DNA reads TGTGCCAGCAGCTTACCATCGGTACAGGGAGTCTTTAAGGACACTGAAGCTTTCTTT.

The V call is TRBV2, the J call TRBJ1-2; possibly TRBD1 for D (6 bases). Germline V CDR1 and CDR2: SNHLY, FYNNEI. V dropped 5 bases and J dropped 6 bases, with 19 bases sitting between them. The CDR3 has 15 amino acids. The CDR3 region has the DNA TGTGCCAGCAGTCAATTTCGGGGGGCGCGGGATGGCTACACCTTC. This codes for CASSQFRGARDGYTF. Using reference TRBV2 and TRBJ1-2 for the parts outside the CDR3, the full variable domain is EPEVTQTPSHQVTQMGQEVILRCVPISNHLYFYWYRQILGQKVEFLVSFYNNEISEKSEIFDDQFSVERPDGSNFTLKIRSTKLEDSAMYFCASSQFRGARDGYTFGSGTRLTVV.

This clone was found once. The chain couples TRBV6-5 to TRBJ2-5; no clear D gene. The CDR3 loop spans 14 amino acids. The germline CDR1 and CDR2 sequences are MNHEY and SVGAGI. V was cut by 7 bases and J by 4 bases, with 16 bases left in between. In DNA, the CDR3 is TGTGCCAGCACCACAATTACGGGTGGAGAGACCCAGTACTTC. It encodes CASTTITGGETQYF.

The V call is TRBV20-1, the J call TRBJ2-4; a possible D gene is TRBD2 (5 bases). The CDR3 runs to 13 residues. The V and J ends lost 3 bases and 2 bases respectively, with 8 bases between them. CDR1 DFQATT and CDR2 SNEGSKA come from the germline V gene (reference sequence). Here the CDR3 DNA reads TGCAGTGCTAGTCCGGGGACCAAAAACATTCAGTACTTC. Translation gives CSASPGTKNIQYF.

This clone was counted a single time. The chain has TRBV3-1 (or the pseudogene TRBV3-2) and TRBJ2-5, with 9 bases matching TRBD2. This CDR3 spans 15 amino acids. CDR1 is LGHDT, CDR2 YNNKEL, per germline (reference sequence). J was trimmed by 5 bases and V by 1 base; bases with no gene match: 5. The DNA of the CDR3 is TGTGCCAGCAGCCAAGGGGTAGCGGGGGAGGAGACCCAGTACTTC. Translation: CASSQGVAGEETQYF.

The chain is built from TRBV9 and TRBJ1-5; perhaps TRBD1 as D (5 bases). Trimming cost V 1 base and J 4 bases, with 9 bases left between them. The CDR3 extends over 14 amino acids. CDR1 is SGDLS and CDR2 is YYNGEE in the germline V gene. In DNA, the CDR3 is TGTGCCAGCAGCGTAAGACAGAGGAATCAGCCCCAGCATTTT. As protein: CASSVRQRNQPQHF.

This sequence joins TRBV19 and TRBJ1-4, with TRBD1 matching 11 bases. Germline CDR1 and CDR2: LNHDA and SQIVND (reference sequence). This CDR3 spans 16 amino acids. The ends lost 4 bases at V and 4 bases at J; junction bases unmatched: 5. CDR3 sequence (DNA): TGTGCCAGTAGTACCCGGGACAGGGGGGGTAATGAAAAACTGTTTTTT. This gives the protein CASSTRDRGGNEKLFF. The full variable domain, its missing parts supplied by reference TRBV19 and TRBJ1-4, is DGGITQSPKYLFRKEGQNVTLSCEQNLNHDAMYWYRQDPGQGLRLIYYSQIVNDFQKGDIAEGYSVSREKKESFPLTVTSAQKNPTAFYLCASSTRDRGGNEKLFFGSGTQLSVL.

The chain employs TRBV24-1 and TRBJ1-2; 8 bases match TRBD1. V gave up 5 bases and J gave up 3 bases; unmatched junction bases: 7. The V gene's germline CDR1 is KGHDR and CDR2 SFDVKD. CDR3 length: 15 residues. In DNA, the CDR3 is TGTGCCACCAGTGTCCCGGGACAGGTGCACTATGGCTACACCTTC. Its translation: CATSVPGQVHYGYTF.

The chain recombines TRBV3-1 (or the pseudogene TRBV3-2) with TRBJ2-1; the match to TRBD1 covers 7 bases. The V gene end was trimmed by 4 bases and the J gene end by 8 bases; junction bases not matched to a gene: 8. Germline CDR1 and CDR2: LGHDT and YNNKEL (reference sequence). The CDR3 totals 14 residues. The CDR3 is CASSRRDRGDEQFF. The CDR3 region has the DNA TGTGCCAGCAGCCGCCGGGACAGAGGCGATGAGCAGTTCTTC.

V gene TRBV27 combines with J gene TRBJ1-5, with 7 bases that match TRBD1. After removal of 5 bases from V and 7 bases from J, the junction contained 11 bases not matched to a gene. This CDR3 region has 15 residues. CDR1 and CDR2 (germline): MNHEY, SMNVEV (reference sequence). CDR3 in DNA: TGTGCCAGCAGTCCAGATCCAGGGGGGTACCAGCCCCAGCATTTT. It translates to CASSPDPGGYQPQHF.

This clone was seen only once. V is TRBV19 and J is TRBJ2-2; D call uncertain. Trimming stripped 7 bases from V and 5 bases from J, with 11 bases between. The germline gives CDR1 LNHDA, CDR2 SQIVND (reference sequence). The CDR3 has 13 residues. Written as DNA, the CDR3 is TGTGCCAGTACCTCAACAGTAACCGGGGAGCTGTTTTTT. Amino acids: CASTSTVTGELFF.

The genes are TRBV6-2 or TRBV6-3 and TRBJ1-5, with D possibly TRBD1 on 5 matching bases. CDR1 is MNHEY and CDR2 is SVGEGT in the germline V gene. Trimming took 2 bases from V and 5 from J, leaving 16 bases between them. The CDR3 consists of 16 residues. CDR3 DNA sequence: TGTGCCAGCAGTTACCTACTCGGACACGCTGATCAGCCCCAGCATTTT. As protein: CASSYLLGHADQPQHF.

V is TRBV9 and J is TRBJ2-3; a possible D gene is TRBD2 (7 bases). Per the germline V gene, CDR1 is SGDLS and CDR2 is YYNGEE. V was pared by 1 base and J by 2 bases, with 14 bases between. This CDR3 is built from 16 residues. CDR3 residues: CASSVWGGGITDTQYF. The CDR3 coding sequence is TGTGCCAGCAGCGTATGGGGGGGCGGTATCACAGATACGCAGTATTTT.

The genes are TRBV6-6 and TRBJ1-6, with D maybe TRBD1 (6 bases). The germline gives CDR1 MNHNY, CDR2 SVGAGI (reference sequence). CDR3 length: 16 amino acids. V gave up 5 bases and J gave up 1 base, with 12 bases separating them. Here the CDR3 DNA reads TGTGCCAGCAGTCACCCAGGGGCGTCCTATAATTCACCCCTCCACTTT. This gives the protein CASSHPGASYNSPLHF.

This chain connects TRBV5-6 to TRBJ2-1, with no clear D. Trimming left V 4 bases short and J 7 bases short, with 9 bases between. The CDR3 extends over 12 amino acids. Germline V gives CDR1 SGHDT, CDR2 YYEEEE. The CDR3, as DNA: TGTGCCAGCAGCGAGAGGAGTAATGAGCAGTTCTTC. It yields the protein CASSERSNEQFF. The variable domain in full, with the rest retrieved from reference TRBV5-6 and TRBJ2-1, is DAGVTQSPTHLIKTRGQQVTLRCSPKSGHDTVSWYQQALGQGPQFIFQYYEEEERQRGNFPDRFSGHQFPNYSSELNVNALLLGDSALYLCASSERSNEQFFGPGTRLTVL.

CDR3 region: CASSQLPGQGAGEQYF. CDR3 coding DNA: TGCGCCAGCAGCCAGTTACCGGGACAGGGGGCGGGCGAGCAGTACTTC. The J gene is TRBJ2-7, the V gene TRBV4-1, with 12 bases identical to TRBD1. V was clipped by 3 bases and J by 6 bases; unmatched bases: 9. The CDR3 contains 16 residues. The V gene's germline CDR1 is MGHRA and CDR2 YSYEKL.

The genes are TRBV9 and TRBJ2-7; 10 nucleotides align to TRBD1. This CDR3 has 15 residues. Germline V gives CDR1 SGDLS, CDR2 YYNGEE. The junction had 4 bases not matched to a gene; V was cut back by 3 bases and J by 1 base. CDR3 residues: CASSEGQGWSYEQYF. CDR3 DNA sequence: TGTGCCAGCAGCGAGGGACAGGGGTGGTCCTACGAGCAGTACTTC.

V and J are TRBV3-1 (or the pseudogene TRBV3-2) and TRBJ2-7, with D tentatively TRBD2 (6 bases). V was shortened by 0 bases and J by 0 bases, with 9 bases between the two germline ends. CDR1 and CDR2 from the germline V gene are LGHDT and YNNKEL (reference sequence). This CDR3 spans 15 amino acids. The CDR3 DNA is TGTGCCAGCAGCCAAGAACGGGGGAGCTCCTACGAGCAGTACTTC. Its protein product is CASSQERGSSYEQYF.